This record looks at one T cell receptor (beta chain) sequence and its context. How the authors handled the data: Estimates of nucleated cell counts were drawn from the amplification of reference gene primers. Sequenced by immunoSEQ multiplex PCR; TCRdb stores in-frame clones only, minus some. V and J calls and clone size are as listed in that table; D and trimming were resolved from the DNA. Of around 23,000 clones detected, 85% to 90% appear once; the ten largest clones hold approximately 17%. The data stem from a study of blood T cell repertoires in COVID-19. Across the whole study: COVID-19 samples collected from the United States, Italy and Spain covered acute and convalescent phases. T cells, B-cell-depleted T cells, or PBMCs supplied cDNA or gDNA.

Germline CDR1 reads SQVTM; CDR2 reads ANQGSEA. This CDR3 spans 14 amino acids. The V gene end was trimmed by 2 bases and the J gene end by 4 bases; junction bases not matched to a gene: 1. The receptor's source is a man in his 70s with active COVID-19. The rearrangement joins TRBV29-1 to TRBJ2-3; the match to TRBD2 covers 12 bases. Sequenced material: peripheral blood. The CDR3 DNA reads as TGCAGCGTTGAACTAGCGGGAGGGTCAGATACGCAGTATTTT. Protein product: CSVELAGGSDTQYF.